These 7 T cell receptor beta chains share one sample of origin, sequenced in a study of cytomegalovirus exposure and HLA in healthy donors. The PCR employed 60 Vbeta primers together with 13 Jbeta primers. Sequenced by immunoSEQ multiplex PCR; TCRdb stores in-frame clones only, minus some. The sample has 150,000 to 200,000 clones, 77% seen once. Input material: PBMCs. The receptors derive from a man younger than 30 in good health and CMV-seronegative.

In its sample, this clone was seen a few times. CDR3 in DNA: TGTGCCAGCAGTTTCCGGGGGAGTTTGTACGAGCAGTACTTC. Amino acid sequence: CASSFRGSLYEQYF. The chain has TRBV27 and TRBJ2-7; a possible D gene is TRBD2 (6 bases). Trimming pared 3 bases from V and 4 bases from J, leaving 13 bases between. The CDR3 loop spans 14 amino acids. CDR1 MNHEY and CDR2 SMNVEV come from the germline V gene (reference sequence).

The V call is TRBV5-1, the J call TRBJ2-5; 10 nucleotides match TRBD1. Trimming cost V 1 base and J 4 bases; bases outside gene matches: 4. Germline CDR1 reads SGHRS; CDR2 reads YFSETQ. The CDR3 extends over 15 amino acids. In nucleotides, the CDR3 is TGCGCCAGCAGCTTGTTAGGGACAGGGGTAGAGACCCAGTACTTC. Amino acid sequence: CASSLLGTGVETQYF. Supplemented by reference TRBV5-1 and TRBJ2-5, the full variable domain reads KAGVTQTPRYLIKTRGQQVTLSCSPISGHRSVSWYQQTPGQGLQFLFEYFSETQRNKGNFPGRFSGRQFSNSRSEMNVSTLELGDSALYLCASSLLGTGVETQYFGPGTRLLVL.

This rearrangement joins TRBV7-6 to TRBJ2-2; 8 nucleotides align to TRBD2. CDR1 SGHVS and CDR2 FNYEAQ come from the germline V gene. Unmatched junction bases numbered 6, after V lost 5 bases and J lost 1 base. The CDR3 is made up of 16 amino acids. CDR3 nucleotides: TGTGCCAGCAGCGCCCGTAGCGGGGTGAACACCGGGGAGCTGTTTTTT. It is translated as CASSARSGVNTGELFF. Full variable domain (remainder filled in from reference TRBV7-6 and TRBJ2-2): GAGVSQSPRYKVTKRGQDVALRCDPISGHVSLYWYRQALGQGPEFLTYFNYEAQQDKSGLPNDRFSAERPEGSISTLTIQRTEQRDSAMYRCASSARSGVNTGELFFGEGSRLTVL.

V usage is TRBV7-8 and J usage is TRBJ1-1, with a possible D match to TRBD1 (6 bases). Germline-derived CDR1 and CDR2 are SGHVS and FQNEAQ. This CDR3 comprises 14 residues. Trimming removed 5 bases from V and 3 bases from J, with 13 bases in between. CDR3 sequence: CASSPRGLDTEAFF. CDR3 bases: TGTGCCAGCAGCCCGAGGGGGTTGGACACTGAAGCTTTCTTT.

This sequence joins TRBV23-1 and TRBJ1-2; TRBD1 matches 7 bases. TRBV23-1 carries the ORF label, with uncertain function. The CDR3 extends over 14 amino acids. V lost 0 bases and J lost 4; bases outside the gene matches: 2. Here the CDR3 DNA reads TGCGCCAGCAGTCAATCAAACAGGGGCTATGGCTACACCTTC. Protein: CASSQSNRGYGYTF.

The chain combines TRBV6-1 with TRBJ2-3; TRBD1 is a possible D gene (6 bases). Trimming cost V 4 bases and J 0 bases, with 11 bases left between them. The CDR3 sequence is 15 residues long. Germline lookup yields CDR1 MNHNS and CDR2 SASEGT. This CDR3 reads CASSGYRASTDTQYF. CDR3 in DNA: TGTGCCAGCAGTGGTTACAGGGCTAGCACAGATACGCAGTATTTT.

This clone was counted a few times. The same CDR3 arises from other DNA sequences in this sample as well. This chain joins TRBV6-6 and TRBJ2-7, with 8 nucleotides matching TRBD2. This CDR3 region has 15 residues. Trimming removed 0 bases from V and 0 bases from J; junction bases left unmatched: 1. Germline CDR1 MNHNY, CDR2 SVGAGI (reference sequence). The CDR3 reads CASSYSAGGSYEQYF. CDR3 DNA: TGTGCCAGCAGTTACTCGGCGGGAGGCTCCTACGAGCAGTACTTC.